This T cell receptor (beta chain) was sequenced in a study of cytomegalovirus exposure and HLA in healthy donors. Study results and caveats: Upon later analysis, HLA-associated TCR beta chains proved more clonally expanded than other, equally common chains. Highly shared variants forming one cluster were likely a sequencing artifact. Earlier analysis yielded a pattern in which most TCR beta V segments were productive about 87% or about 30% of the time.

This clone turned up a few times. What it binds is unknown. The PCR was carried out with 60 Vbeta primers and 13 Jbeta primers. This table comes from immunoSEQ multiplex PCR, and its TCRdb copy is limited to in-frame clones, with some not included. Counted here are about 180,000 clones, around 80% occurring once; the ten biggest clones make up more than 3%. CDR3 size: 14 residues. V gave up 4 bases and J gave up 1 base; unmatched junction bases: 4. Per the germline V gene, CDR1 is SGHRS and CDR2 is YFSETQ. This sequence originates from a woman in her sixties or seventies in good health and CMV-seropositive. Source material: PBMCs. This chain joins TRBV5-1 and TRBJ1-1; 7 positions match TRBD1. The chain's CDR3 is CASSVTGENTEAFF. CDR3 nucleotide sequence: TGCGCCAGCAGCGTCACAGGGGAGAACACTGAAGCTTTCTTT.